The rows below give T cell receptor beta chains drawn from one sample of a study of CD8 T cells in Susac syndrome. TCRdb fed the immunoSEQ multiplex PCR reads into MiXCR, producing one record per CDR3 protein. The table lists 90,000 to 150,000 distinct CDR3 sequences, approximately 91% of them singletons. Sequencing was performed on CD4+ T cells from PBMCs. These TCRs come from a human donor in good health. Each CDR3 is given with its conserved first and last residue. The D gene is left open where the match is weak. Rows give clone size only sometimes, using once, few, many, or a class for an expanded clone.

TRBJ2-7 . TRBV4-1 . TGCGCCAGCAGCCAAGAAAAACAGGGAGCCCCCTACGAGCAGTACTTC CASSQEKQGAPYEQYF
TRBJ1-1 . TRBV12-3/TRBV12-4 TRBD1 TGTGCCAGCAGTTTCCCCGGGACAGGGCGCTCCCAAGCTTTCTTT CASSFPGTGRSQAFF
TRBJ2-1 . TRBV7-8 TRBD2 TGTGCCAGCAGCTTAGTACTAGCGGGAGGTGTGGATGAGCAGTTCTTC CASSLVLAGGVDEQFF
TRBJ2-7 . TRBV18 TRBD1 TGTGCCAGCTCACACCAGTCCGGGACAGGGGGCTACGAGCAGTACTTC CASSHQSGTGGYEQYF
TRBJ2-7 once TRBV20-1 TRBD1 TGCAGTGCTAGAATGAGCAGGGGGCACCCGTACGAGCAGTACTTC CSARMSRGHPYEQYF
TRBJ2-7 few TRBV7-2 TRBD2 TGTGCCAGCAGCTCCAGCGGGGGACTCTACGAGCAGTACTTC CASSSSGGLYEQYF
TRBJ2-2 . TRBV14 . TGTGCCAGCAGCCAAGGTCGGACGGACACCGGGGAGCTGTTTTTT CASSQGRTDTGELFF
TRBJ2-5 . TRBV6-2/TRBV6-3 . TGTGCCAGCAGTCCAGGCCTCTCGGGTCGTCGGGAGACCCAGTACTTC CASSPGLSGRRETQYF
TRBJ2-2 once TRBV19 . TGTGCCAGTAGTACCCTACAGGGAGTGAACACCGGGGAGCTGTTTTTT CASSTLQGVNTGELFF
TRBJ2-7 once TRBV25-1 . TGTGCCAGCAGTGAGGAGGGCCTTTGGCAGTACTTC CASSEEGLWQYF
TRBJ2-1 . TRBV9 . TGTGCCAGCAGCGTACCCGGGATTGAGCAGTTCTTC CASSVPGIEQFF
TRBJ2-1 once TRBV7-9 . TGTGCCAGCAGTTTTATTCTAGGGACTCCGTCGGATGAGCAGTTCTTC CASSFILGTPSDEQFF
TRBJ2-5 . TRBV20-1 . TGCAGTGCTGGGGGACCGACACAAGAGACCCAGTACTTC CSAGGPTQETQYF
TRBJ2-1 . TRBV2 . TGTGCCAGCAGTCCCGAACGTTCCCCATCCTACAATGAGCAGTTCTTC CASSPERSPSYNEQFF
TRBJ1-3 . TRBV6-2/TRBV6-3 . TGTGCCAGCAGTTACGGGGTCTCTGGAAACACCATATATTTT CASSYGVSGNTIYF
TRBJ2-2 . TRBV29-1 . TGCAGCGTTGGACATCCGAACACCGGGGAGCTGTTTTTT CSVGHPNTGELFF
TRBJ1-2 once TRBV12-3/TRBV12-4 . TGTGCCAGCAGGGAGGGACCATCTGGCTACACCTTC CASREGPSGYTF
TRBJ1-2 few TRBV19 . TGTGCCAGTAGGGTCCGTTCGGAAAGGAGGAGCGGCTACACCTTC CASRVRSERRSGYTF
TRBJ2-1 . TRBV12-3/TRBV12-4 . TGTGCCAGCAGTTCCGCCAGCTCCTACAATGAGCAGTTCTTC CASSSASSYNEQFF
TRBJ2-3 . TRBV7-3 . TGTGCCAGCAGCTTATCAAATATCCAGGCGGGAGATACGCAGTATTTT CASSLSNIQAGDTQYF